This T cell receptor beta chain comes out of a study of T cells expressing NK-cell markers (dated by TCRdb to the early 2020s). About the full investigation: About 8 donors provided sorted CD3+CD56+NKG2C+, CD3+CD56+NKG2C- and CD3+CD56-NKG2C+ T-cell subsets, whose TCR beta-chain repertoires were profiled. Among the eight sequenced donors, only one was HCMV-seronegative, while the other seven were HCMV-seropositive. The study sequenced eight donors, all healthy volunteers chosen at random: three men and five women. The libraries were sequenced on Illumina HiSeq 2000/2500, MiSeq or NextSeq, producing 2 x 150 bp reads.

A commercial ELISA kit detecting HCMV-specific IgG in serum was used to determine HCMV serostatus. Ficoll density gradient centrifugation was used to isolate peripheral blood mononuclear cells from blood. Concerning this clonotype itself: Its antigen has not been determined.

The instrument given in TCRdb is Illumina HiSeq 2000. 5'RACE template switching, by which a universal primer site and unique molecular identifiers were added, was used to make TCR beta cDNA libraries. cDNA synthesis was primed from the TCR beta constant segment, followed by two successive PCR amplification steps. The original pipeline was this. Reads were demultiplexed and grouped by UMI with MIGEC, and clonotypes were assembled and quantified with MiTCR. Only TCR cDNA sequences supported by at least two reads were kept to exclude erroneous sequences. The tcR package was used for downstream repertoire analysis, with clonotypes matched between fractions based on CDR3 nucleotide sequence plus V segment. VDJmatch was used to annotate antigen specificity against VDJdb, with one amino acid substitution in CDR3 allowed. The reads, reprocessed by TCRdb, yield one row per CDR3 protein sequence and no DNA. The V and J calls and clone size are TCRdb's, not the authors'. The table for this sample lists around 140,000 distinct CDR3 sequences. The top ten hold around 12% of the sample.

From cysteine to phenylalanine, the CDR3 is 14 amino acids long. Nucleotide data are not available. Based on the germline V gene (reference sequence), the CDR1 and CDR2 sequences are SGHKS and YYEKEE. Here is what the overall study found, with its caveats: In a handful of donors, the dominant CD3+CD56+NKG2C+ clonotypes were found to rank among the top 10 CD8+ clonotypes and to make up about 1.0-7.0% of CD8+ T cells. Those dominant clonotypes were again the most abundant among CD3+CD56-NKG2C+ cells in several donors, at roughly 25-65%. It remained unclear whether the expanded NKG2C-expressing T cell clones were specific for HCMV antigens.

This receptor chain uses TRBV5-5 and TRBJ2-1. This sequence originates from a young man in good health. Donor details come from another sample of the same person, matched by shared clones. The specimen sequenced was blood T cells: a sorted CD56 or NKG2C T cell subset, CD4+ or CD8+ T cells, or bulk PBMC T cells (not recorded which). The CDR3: CASSLEAGADEQFF.